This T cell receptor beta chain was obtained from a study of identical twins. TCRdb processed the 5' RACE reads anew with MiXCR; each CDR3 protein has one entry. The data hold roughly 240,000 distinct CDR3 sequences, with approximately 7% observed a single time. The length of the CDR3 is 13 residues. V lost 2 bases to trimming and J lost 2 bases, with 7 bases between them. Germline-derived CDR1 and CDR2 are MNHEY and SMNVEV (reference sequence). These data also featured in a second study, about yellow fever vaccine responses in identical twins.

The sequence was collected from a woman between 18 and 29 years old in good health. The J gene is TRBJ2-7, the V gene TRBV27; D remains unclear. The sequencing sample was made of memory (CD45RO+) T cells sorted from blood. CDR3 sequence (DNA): TGTGCCAGCAGTTTAAAGGCAGCCTACGAGCAGTACGTC. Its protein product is CASSLKAAYEQYV.